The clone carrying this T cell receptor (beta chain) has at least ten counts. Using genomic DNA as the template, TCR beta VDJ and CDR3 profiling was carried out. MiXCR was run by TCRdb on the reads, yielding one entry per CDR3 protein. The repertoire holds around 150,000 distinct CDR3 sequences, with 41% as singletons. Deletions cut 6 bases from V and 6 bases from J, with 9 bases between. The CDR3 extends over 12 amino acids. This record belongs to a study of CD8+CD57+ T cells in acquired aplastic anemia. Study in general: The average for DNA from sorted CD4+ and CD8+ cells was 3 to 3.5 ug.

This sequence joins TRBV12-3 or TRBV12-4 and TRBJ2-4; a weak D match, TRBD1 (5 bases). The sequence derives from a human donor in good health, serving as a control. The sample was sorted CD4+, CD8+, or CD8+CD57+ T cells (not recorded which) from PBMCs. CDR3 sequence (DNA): TGTGCCAGCAGGGGGCATCTAAACATTCAGTACTTC. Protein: CASRGHLNIQYF.